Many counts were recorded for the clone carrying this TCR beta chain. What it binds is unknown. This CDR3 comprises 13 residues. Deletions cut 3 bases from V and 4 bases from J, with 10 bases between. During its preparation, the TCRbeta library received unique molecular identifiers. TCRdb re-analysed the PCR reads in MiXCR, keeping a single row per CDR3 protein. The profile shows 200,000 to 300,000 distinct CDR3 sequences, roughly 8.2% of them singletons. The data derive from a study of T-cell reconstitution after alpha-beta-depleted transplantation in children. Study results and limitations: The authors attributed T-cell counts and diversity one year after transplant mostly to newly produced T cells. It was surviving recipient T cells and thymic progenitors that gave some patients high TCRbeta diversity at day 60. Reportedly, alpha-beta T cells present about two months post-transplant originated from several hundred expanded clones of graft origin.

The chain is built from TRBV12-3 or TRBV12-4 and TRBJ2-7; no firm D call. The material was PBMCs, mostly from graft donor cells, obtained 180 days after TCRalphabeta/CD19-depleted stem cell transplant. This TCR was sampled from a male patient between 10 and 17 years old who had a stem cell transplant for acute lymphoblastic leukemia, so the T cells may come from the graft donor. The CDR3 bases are TGTGCCAGCAGTTTTGGTCCAGAGTACGAGCAGTACTTC. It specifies CASSFGPEYEQYF.